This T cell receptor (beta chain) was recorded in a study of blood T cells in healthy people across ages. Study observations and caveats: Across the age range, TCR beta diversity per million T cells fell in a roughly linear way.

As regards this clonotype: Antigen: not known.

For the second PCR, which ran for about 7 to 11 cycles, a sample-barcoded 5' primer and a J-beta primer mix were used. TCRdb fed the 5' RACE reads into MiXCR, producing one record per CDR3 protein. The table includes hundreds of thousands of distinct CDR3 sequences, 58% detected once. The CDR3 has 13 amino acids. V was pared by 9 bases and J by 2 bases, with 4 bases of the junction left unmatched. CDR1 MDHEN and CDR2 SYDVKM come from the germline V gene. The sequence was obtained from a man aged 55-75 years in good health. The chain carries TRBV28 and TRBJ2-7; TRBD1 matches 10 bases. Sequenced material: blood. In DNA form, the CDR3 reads TGTGCCAGTGGGACAGGGGACCCCTACGAGCAGTACTTC. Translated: CASGTGDPYEQYF.